This T cell receptor (beta chain) appears in the sequencing data of a study of patients and donors after allogeneic stem cell transplantation. Via MiXCR, TCRdb re-called the RT-PCR reads, giving one row per CDR3 protein. The table includes roughly 200,000 distinct CDR3 sequences, over 30% detected once. Losses at the gene ends were 4 bases for V and 1 base for J; bases not matched to a gene: 5. The length of the CDR3 is 14 residues. The V gene's germline CDR1 is SGHRS and CDR2 YFSETQ. The gene calls are TRBV5-1 and TRBJ2-7; 7 bases line up with TRBD1. The sequence was obtained from a human donor who was either an allogeneic HSCT recipient or a stem cell or donor lymphocyte infusion donor (not recorded which). It is not recorded whose cells these are; they may come from a transplant donor. The material sequenced was blood, either unsorted or a sorted T cell fraction (not recorded which). The CDR3 DNA reads as TGCGCCAGCAGCGCCGGACAGGTTTCCTACGAGCAGTACTTC. Translating it yields CASSAGQVSYEQYF.